This TCR beta chain was profiled in a study of blood T cell repertoires in COVID-19. Study context: Researchers got acute and convalescent COVID-19 samples from the United States, Italy and Spain. The analysed material was cDNA or gDNA that came from T cells, B-cell-depleted T cells, or PBMCs.

In the original workflow: Quantification of nucleated cells was approximated via reference gene primer amplification. Profiling relied on immunoSEQ multiplex PCR, and the TCRdb table lists in-frame clones only, not all of them. V, J and clone size are taken as reported in that table, and D and trimming were inferred from the DNA itself. The sample lists more than 85,000 clones; approximately 80% were seen once. The clonotype comes from a human donor in a cohort sampled during active COVID-19. The sample taken for sequencing was peripheral blood.

CDR3 DNA: TGTGCCAGCAGCCCGGACAGCGCGAACACCGGGGAGCTGTTTTTT. It specifies CASSPDSANTGELFF. The rearrangement joins TRBV11-2 to TRBJ2-2; the D gene is possibly TRBD1 (6 bases). CDR3 length equals 15 residues. Germline CDR1 reads SGHAT; CDR2 reads FQNNGV. V was shortened by 5 bases and J by 0 bases, with 10 bases between the two germline ends.